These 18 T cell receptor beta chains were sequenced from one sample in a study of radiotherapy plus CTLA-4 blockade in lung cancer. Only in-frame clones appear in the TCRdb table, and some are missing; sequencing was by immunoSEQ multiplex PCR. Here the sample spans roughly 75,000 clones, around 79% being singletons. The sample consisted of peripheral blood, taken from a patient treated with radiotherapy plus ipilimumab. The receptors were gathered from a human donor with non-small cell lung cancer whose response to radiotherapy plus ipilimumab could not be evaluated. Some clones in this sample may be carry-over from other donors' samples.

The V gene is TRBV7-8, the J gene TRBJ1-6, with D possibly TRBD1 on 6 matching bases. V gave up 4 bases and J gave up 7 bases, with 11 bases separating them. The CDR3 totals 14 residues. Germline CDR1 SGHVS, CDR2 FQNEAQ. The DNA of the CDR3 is TGTGCCAGCAGCTCTGGACAGCAGAATTCACCCCTCCACTTT. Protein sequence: CASSSGQQNSPLHF. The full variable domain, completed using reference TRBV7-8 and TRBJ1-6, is GAGVSQSPRYKVAKRGQDVALRCDPISGHVSLFWYQQALGQGPEFLTYFQNEAQLDKSGLPSDRFFAERPEGSVSTLKIQRTQQEDSAVYLCASSSGQQNSPLHFGNGTRLTVT.

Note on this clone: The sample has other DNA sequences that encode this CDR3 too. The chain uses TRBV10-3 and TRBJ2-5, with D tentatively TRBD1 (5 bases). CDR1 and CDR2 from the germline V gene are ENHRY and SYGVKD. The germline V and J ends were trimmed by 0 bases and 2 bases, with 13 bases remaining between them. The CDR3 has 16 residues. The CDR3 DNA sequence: TGTGCCATCAGTGAGTCGGATAGGGGTTGGCAAGAGACCCAGTACTTC. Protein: CAISESDRGWQETQYF.

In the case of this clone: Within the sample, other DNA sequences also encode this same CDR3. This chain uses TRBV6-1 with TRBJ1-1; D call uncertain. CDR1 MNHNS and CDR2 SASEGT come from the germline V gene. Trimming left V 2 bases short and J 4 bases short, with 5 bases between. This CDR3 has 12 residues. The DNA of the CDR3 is TGTGCCAGCAGTGAACACTCCACTGAAGCTTTCTTT. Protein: CASSEHSTEAFF.

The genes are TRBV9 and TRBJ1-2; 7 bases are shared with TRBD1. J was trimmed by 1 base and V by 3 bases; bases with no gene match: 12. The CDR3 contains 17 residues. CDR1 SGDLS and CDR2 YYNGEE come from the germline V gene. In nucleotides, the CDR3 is TGTGCCAGCAGCGGAAGGCCCAGGGCAGGGGGTAACTATGGCTACACCTTC. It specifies CASSGRPRAGGNYGYTF.

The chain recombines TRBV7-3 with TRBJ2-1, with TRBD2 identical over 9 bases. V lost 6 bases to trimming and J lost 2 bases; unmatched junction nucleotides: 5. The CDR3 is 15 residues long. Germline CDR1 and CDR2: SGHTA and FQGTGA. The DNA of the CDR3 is TGTGCCAGCAGGTCGAGCGGGGGGCCCTACAATGAGCAGTTCTTC. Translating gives CASRSSGGPYNEQFF.

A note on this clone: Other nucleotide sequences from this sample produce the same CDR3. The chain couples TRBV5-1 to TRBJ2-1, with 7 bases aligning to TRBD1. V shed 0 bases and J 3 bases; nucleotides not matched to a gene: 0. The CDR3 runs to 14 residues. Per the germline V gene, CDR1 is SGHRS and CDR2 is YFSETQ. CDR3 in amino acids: CASSLGTGYNEQFF. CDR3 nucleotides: TGCGCCAGCAGCTTGGGGACAGGCTACAATGAGCAGTTCTTC.

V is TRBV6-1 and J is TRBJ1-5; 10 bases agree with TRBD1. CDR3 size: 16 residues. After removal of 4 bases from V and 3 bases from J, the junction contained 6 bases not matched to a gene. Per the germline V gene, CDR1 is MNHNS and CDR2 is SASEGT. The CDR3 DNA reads TGTGCCAGCAGTGCGAGCGGGACAGGGGTCAATCAGCCCCAGCATTTT. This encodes CASSASGTGVNQPQHF.

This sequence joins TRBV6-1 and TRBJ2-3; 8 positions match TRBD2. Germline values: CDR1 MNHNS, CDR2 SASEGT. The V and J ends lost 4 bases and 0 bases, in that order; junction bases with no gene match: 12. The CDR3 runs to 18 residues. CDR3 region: CASSASIGGVLSTDTQYF. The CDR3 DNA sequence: TGTGCCAGCAGTGCCTCTATCGGGGGGGTTTTGAGCACAGATACGCAGTATTTT.

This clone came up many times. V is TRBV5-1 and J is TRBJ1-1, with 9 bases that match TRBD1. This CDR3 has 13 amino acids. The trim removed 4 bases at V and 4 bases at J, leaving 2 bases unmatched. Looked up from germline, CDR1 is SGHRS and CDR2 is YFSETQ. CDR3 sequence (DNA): TGCGCCAGCAGCATGACAGGGGGCACTGAAGCTTTCTTT. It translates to CASSMTGGTEAFF.

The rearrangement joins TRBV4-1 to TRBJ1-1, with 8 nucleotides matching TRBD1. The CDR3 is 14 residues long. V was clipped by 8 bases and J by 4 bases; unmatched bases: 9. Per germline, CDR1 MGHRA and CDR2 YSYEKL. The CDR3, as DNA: TGCGCCAGCGATCAACAGGGGGTGGGCACTGAAGCTTTCTTT. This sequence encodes CASDQQGVGTEAFF.

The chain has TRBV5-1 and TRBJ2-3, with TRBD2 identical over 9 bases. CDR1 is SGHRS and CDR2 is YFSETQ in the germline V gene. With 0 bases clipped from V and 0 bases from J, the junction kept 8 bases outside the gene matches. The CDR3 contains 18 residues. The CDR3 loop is CASSLGPQRGVSTDTQYF. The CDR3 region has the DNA TGCGCCAGCAGCTTGGGACCGCAGCGGGGGGTTAGCACAGATACGCAGTATTTT.

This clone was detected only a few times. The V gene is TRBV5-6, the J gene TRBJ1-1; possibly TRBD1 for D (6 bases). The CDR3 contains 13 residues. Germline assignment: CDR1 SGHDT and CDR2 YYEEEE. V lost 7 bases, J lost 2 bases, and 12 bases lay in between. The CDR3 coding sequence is TGTGCCAGCCTACAGGGTAGAAACACTGAAGCTTTCTTT. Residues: CASLQGRNTEAFF.

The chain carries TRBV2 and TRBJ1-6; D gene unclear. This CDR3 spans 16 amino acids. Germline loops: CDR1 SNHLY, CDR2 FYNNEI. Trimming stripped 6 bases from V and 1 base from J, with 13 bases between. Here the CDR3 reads CASRLPGSSYNSPLHF. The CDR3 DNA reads TGTGCCAGCAGGCTACCCGGGAGTTCCTATAATTCACCCCTCCACTTT.

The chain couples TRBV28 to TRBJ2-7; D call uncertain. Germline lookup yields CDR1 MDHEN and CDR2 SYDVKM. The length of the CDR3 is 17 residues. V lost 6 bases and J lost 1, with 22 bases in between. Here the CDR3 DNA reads TGTGCCAGCAGCCTACCTTCTCCCCGGTTGTTATCCTACGAGCAGTACTTC. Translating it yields CASSLPSPRLLSYEQYF.

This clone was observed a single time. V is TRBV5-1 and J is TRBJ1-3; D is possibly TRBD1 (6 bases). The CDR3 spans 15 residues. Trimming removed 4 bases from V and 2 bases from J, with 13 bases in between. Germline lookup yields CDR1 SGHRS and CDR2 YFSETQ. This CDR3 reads CASSPSTGPGNTIYF. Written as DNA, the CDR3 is TGCGCCAGCAGCCCCTCGACAGGTCCTGGAAACACCATATATTTT.

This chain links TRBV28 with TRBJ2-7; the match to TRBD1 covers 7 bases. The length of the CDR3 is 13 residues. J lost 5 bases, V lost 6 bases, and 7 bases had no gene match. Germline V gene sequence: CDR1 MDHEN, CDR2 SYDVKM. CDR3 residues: CASRSQGLDEQYF. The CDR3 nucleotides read TGTGCCAGCAGGTCACAGGGGCTGGACGAGCAGTACTTC.

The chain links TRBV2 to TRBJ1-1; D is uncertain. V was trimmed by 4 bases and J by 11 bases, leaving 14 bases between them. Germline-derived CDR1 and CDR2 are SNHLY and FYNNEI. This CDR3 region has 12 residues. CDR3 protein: CASSATPWEAFF. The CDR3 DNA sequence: TGTGCCAGCAGTGCTACCCCGTGGGAGGCTTTCTTT.

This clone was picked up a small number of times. The CDR3 DNA reads as TGTGCCAGCAGCCCCGGGACAGGGGAAGTCACGCAGTATTTT. Protein sequence: CASSPGTGEVTQYF. The chain combines TRBV19 with TRBJ2-3; 10 bases map to TRBD1. With 9 bases clipped from V and 9 bases from J, the junction kept 12 bases outside the gene matches. This CDR3 comprises 14 residues. The germline CDR1 and CDR2 sequences are LNHDA and SQIVND (reference sequence).